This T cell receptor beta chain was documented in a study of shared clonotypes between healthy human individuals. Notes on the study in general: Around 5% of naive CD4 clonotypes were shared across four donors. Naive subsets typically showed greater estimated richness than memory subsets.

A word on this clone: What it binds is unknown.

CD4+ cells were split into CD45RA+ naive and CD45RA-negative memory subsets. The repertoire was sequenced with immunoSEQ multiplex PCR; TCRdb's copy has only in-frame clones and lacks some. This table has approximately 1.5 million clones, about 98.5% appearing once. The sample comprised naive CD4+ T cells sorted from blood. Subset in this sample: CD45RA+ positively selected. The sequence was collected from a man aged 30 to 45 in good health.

For the CDR3, the DNA is TGTGCCAGCAACCAGGACATGAGCTCCTACAATGAGCAGTTCTTC. Its translation: CASNQDMSSYNEQFF. The gene calls are TRBV7-2 and TRBJ2-1; possibly TRBD1 for D (5 bases). The V end was cut by 7 bases, the J end by 0 bases, with 13 bases between. The CDR3 consists of 15 residues. Germline CDR1 and CDR2: SGHTA and FQGNSA.